This is a list of T cell receptor beta chains from one sample in a study of blood T cells in healthy people across ages. TCRdb ran MiXCR on the 5' RACE reads and lists one entry per CDR3 protein. The sample has about 1,500,000 distinct CDR3 sequences; approximately 42% are singletons. Input material: blood. Every receptor here comes from a woman aged 18-30 years in good health. The CDR3 runs from the conserved cysteine through the conserved F or W. D genes are given only for firm matches. Some rows have no size entry. The others give once, few or many, or a class for an expanded clone.

j_call	v_call	d_call	clone_size	cdr3_nt	cdr3_aa
TRBJ2-3	TRBV10-1	TRBD2	.	TGCGCCAGCAGTGTTCTAGCGGGAGGAGTCGATACGCAGTATTTT	CASSVLAGGVDTQYF
TRBJ2-5	TRBV7-2	.	few	TGTGCCAGCAGCTTAGAAGCGGCCTGGGGGACCCAGTACTTC	CASSLEAAWGTQYF
TRBJ2-5	TRBV27	.	few	TGTGCCAGCAGTTTATCGACGGAGGAGACCCAGTACTTC	CASSLSTEETQYF
TRBJ2-7	TRBV30	.	.	TGTGCCTGGAGTCCGGGACATAGCTACGAGCAGTACTTC	CAWSPGHSYEQYF
TRBJ2-7	TRBV6-1	.	.	TGTGCCAGCAGTGAACAGGCACTGTACAATGAGCAGTACTTC	CASSEQALYNEQYF
TRBJ2-7	TRBV12-3/TRBV12-4	.	.	TGTGCCAGCAGCCTCAGGCGCCTGTCCTCCTACGAGCAGTACTTC	CASSLRRLSSYEQYF
TRBJ1-2	TRBV6-1	.	.	TGTGCCAGCAGGGCCATTTTGGAGGGGTACTATGGCTACACCTTC	CASRAILEGYYGYTF
TRBJ2-3	TRBV21-1	.	few	TGTGCCAGCAGCGCCCGGACAGGGGGGATACCGAATAGCACAGATACGCAGTATTTT	CASSARTGGIPNSTDTQYF
TRBJ1-5	TRBV18	.	.	TGTGCCAGCTCACCAACGATGGGTCAGCCCCAGCATTTT	CASSPTMGQPQHF
TRBJ1-1	TRBV7-2	.	few	TGTGCCAGCAGCGCTAATCAGGCCGGGAACACTGAAGCTTTCTTT	CASSANQAGNTEAFF
TRBJ2-3	TRBV5-4	TRBD2	few	TGTGCCAGCAGCTTTACTAGCGGGAGCCCTAGCACAGATACGCAGTATTTT	CASSFTSGSPSTDTQYF
TRBJ2-7	TRBV20-1	.	.	TGCAGTGCTACGCTTACAGGGAGAGAGACCCAGTACTTT	CSATLTGRETQYF
TRBJ1-1	TRBV6-5	.	many	TGTGCCAGCCGCCGGGGTGGGGGCACTGAAGCTTTCTTT	CASRRGGGTEAFF
TRBJ2-3	TRBV6-5	TRBD1	.	TGTGCCAGCAGTTCCATATCCGGGACAGGGTTGTATACGCAGTATTTT	CASSSISGTGLYTQYF
TRBJ2-3	TRBV9	.	.	TGTGCCAGCAGCGTAGAGAGCTCGCTCGCGAATACGCAGTATTTT	CASSVESSLANTQYF
TRBJ2-7	TRBV2	TRBD2	.	TGTGCCAGCAGTGATAGTCGGGGGGGTCACGAGCAGTACTTC	CASSDSRGGHEQYF
TRBJ2-5	TRBV29-1	TRBD2	.	TGCAGCGTCCTATCACCAGCGGGGGGCGAGACCCAGTACTTC	CSVLSPAGGETQYF
TRBJ2-7	TRBV25-1	.	.	TGTGCCAGCAGTGACCCCCGGGGACCCTACGAGCAGTACTTC	CASSDPRGPYEQYF
TRBJ1-1	TRBV4-1	.	few	TGCGCCAGCAGCGATCAGGGATACTACACTGAAGCTTTCTTT	CASSDQGYYTEAFF
TRBJ2-5	TRBV29-1	.	.	TGCAGCACTCCCCCCCGGAATGAGCAGTACTTC	CSTPPRNEQYF
TRBJ2-7	TRBV12-3/TRBV12-4	TRBD1	.	TGTGCCAGCAGTGTAGGACAGGAGGTCGAGCAGTACTTC	CASSVGQEVEQYF
TRBJ1-5	TRBV2	.	few	TGTGCCAGCAGGATGTTAAGCAATCAGCCCCAGCATTTT	CASRMLSNQPQHF
TRBJ2-5	TRBV29-1	TRBD1	few	TGCAGCGTTGAAGGGACAGGGGGAGGGCTCCAAGAGACCCAGTACTTC	CSVEGTGGGLQETQYF
TRBJ1-2	TRBV5-1	TRBD1	.	TGCGCCAGCAGCCCCTCGGACAGGGCGGTCTATGGCTACACCTTC	CASSPSDRAVYGYTF
TRBJ1-6	TRBV27	TRBD1	.	TGTGCCAGCAGCGACTTGGGACAGACCTCACCCCTCCACTTT	CASSDLGQTSPLHF
TRBJ2-6	TRBV27	.	.	TGTGCCAGCCAGGGGCGCTCTGGGGCCAACGTCCTGACTTTC	CASQGRSGANVLTF
TRBJ1-2	TRBV7-2	TRBD1	once	TGTGCCAGCAGCTTAGGTGGTCAGGGGGCGTCGGGCTACACCTTC	CASSLGGQGASGYTF
TRBJ1-1	TRBV7-3	.	.	TGTGCCAGCAGCTCCGCGGGAGGGAGGAACACTGAAGCTTTCTTT	CASSSAGGRNTEAFF